Listed below are T cell receptor beta chains from one sample, sequenced in a study of CD8+CD57+ T cells in acquired aplastic anemia. TCRdb re-called the reads with MiXCR, one entry per CDR3 protein. The repertoire has roughly 500,000 distinct CDR3 sequences, over 25% of them found once; the top ten carry around 0.82%. Material for sequencing was sorted CD4+, CD8+, or CD8+CD57+ T cells (not recorded which) from PBMCs. These receptors all come from a human donor with aplastic anemia. Each CDR3 is given with its conserved first and last residue. D genes are given only for firm matches. Some rows mark clone size as missing; the rest say once, few, many or name a class of expanded clone.

abundance	v_gene	j_gene	d_gene	CDR3aa	CDR3nt
.	TRBV20-1	TRBJ2-5	.	CSARVQGPVGTQYF	TGCAGTGCTAGAGTTCAGGGCCCCGTTGGGACCCAGTACTTC
.	TRBV30	TRBJ2-3	.	CAWSVISTDTQYF	TGTGCCTGGAGTGTAATTTCCACAGATACGCAGTATTTT
many	TRBV7-8	TRBJ1-3	.	CASSWAVSEQVLYF	TGTGCCAGCAGCTGGGCGGTATCGGAACAAGTGCTATATTTT
.	TRBV7-3	TRBJ2-5	TRBD2	CASCSGLAGEETQYF	TGTGCCAGCTGCTCGGGACTAGCGGGAGAGGAGACCCAGTACTTC
many	TRBV10-3	TRBJ2-7	.	CAISDSSRGRGGEQYF	TGTGCCATCAGTGACTCCTCCCGGGGTAGGGGCGGCGAGCAGTACTTC
many	TRBV10-1	TRBJ2-7	.	CATMLQGVKKGNHEQYF	TGCGCCACCATGTTACAGGGAGTGAAGAAGGGCAACCACGAGCAGTACTTC
many	TRBV29-1	TRBJ1-2	.	CSVIRGENYGYTF	TGCAGCGTTATACGGGGGGAGAACTATGGCTACACCTTC
many	TRBV7-2	TRBJ1-2	TRBD1	CASSKPGQVYGYTF	TGTGCCAGCAGCAAACCGGGACAGGTCTATGGCTACACCTTC
.	TRBV12-3/TRBV12-4	TRBJ1-3	.	CASRTNSDSGNTIYF	TGTGCCAGCAGAACGAATTCCGACTCTGGAAACACCATATATTTT
.	TRBV20-1	TRBJ1-6	TRBD1	CSARMDRADNSPLHF	TGCAGTGCTAGGATGGACAGGGCGGATAATTCACCCCTCCACTTT
many	TRBV7-2	TRBJ2-7	TRBD1	CASSWGQGVGEQYF	TGTGCCAGCAGCTGGGGACAGGGGGTGGGGGAGCAGTACTTC
.	TRBV24-1	TRBJ2-6	.	CATSTHRESGANVLTF	TGTGCCACCAGCACCCACAGGGAGTCTGGGGCCAACGTCCTGACTTTC
.	TRBV6-6	TRBJ2-5	TRBD2	CASSYREGQETQYF	TGTGCCAGCAGTTACAGGGAGGGGCAAGAGACCCAGTACTTC
.	TRBV11-2	TRBJ2-1	TRBD2	CASSRQLAGGDVGQFF	TGTGCCAGCAGCCGGCAACTAGCGGGGGGGGACGTTGGGCAGTTCTTC
many	TRBV7-9	TRBJ1-5	.	CASSLFLDQPQHF	TGTGCCAGCAGCTTATTTCTCGATCAGCCCCAGCATTTT
.	TRBV24-1	TRBJ1-2	.	CATRDGENYGYTF	TGTGCCACCAGGGACGGGGAAAACTATGGCTACACCTTC
many	TRBV24-1	TRBJ2-3	TRBD2	CATTTSGGNTDTQYF	TGTGCCACCACAACTAGCGGGGGAAACACAGATACGCAGTATTTT
.	TRBV20-1	TRBJ2-3	.	CSAGVSTDTQYF	TGCAGTGCCGGGGTTAGCACAGATACGCAGTATTTT
.	TRBV2	TRBJ1-5	.	CASSEGLMGRGLVASNQPQHF	TGTGCCAGCAGTGAAGGTCTTATGGGCAGGGGTTTAGTCGCTAGCAATCAGCCCCAGCATTTT
.	TRBV5-1	TRBJ2-7	.	CASSLAAGDHEQYF	TGCGCCAGCAGCTTGGCAGCAGGGGACCACGAGCAGTACTTC
.	TRBV20-1	TRBJ1-4	TRBD1	CSARGGTDNDKLFF	TGCAGTGCTAGAGGGGGGACAGATAATGACAAACTGTTTTTT
.	TRBV7-2	TRBJ2-7	.	CASSWQVTYEQYF	TGTGCCAGCAGCTGGCAGGTCACCTACGAGCAGTACTTC
many	TRBV5-1	TRBJ2-7	TRBD1	CASSFLDRDDEQYF	TGCGCCAGCAGCTTCCTGGACAGGGATGACGAGCAGTACTTC
.	TRBV10-1	TRBJ1-3	TRBD1	CASSGPGQGKGNTIYF	TGCGCCAGCAGTGGACCGGGACAGGGAAAGGGAAACACCATATATTTT
.	TRBV5-1	TRBJ1-4	TRBD1	CASSQATGATNEKLFF	TGCGCCAGCAGCCAGGCGACAGGGGCAACTAATGAAAAACTGTTTTTT
once	TRBV19	TRBJ2-3	.	CASSISGTYTQYF	TGTGCCAGTAGTATTTCAGGCACATATACGCAGTATTTT
.	TRBV5-1	TRBJ2-3	.	CASRNEHTVTTDTQYF	TGCGCCAGCAGAAACGAGCACACGGTGACCACAGATACGCAGTATTTT
.	TRBV5-4	TRBJ1-3	.	CASSFEGNAGNTIYF	TGTGCCAGCAGCTTTGAGGGAAATGCTGGAAACACCATATATTTT
many	TRBV10-3	TRBJ2-3	.	CATLADHTDTQYF	TGTGCCACATTAGCGGATCACACAGATACGCAGTATTTT
many	TRBV20-1	TRBJ1-6	TRBD1	CSARRQGSDSPLHF	TGCAGTGCTAGGCGACAGGGCTCAGATTCACCCCTCCACTTT
many	TRBV24-1	TRBJ1-3	.	CATSDLDRLSGNTIYF	TGTGCCACCAGTGACCTGGACAGACTATCTGGAAACACCATATATTTT
.	TRBV11-3	TRBJ2-3	.	CASSLDISTDTQYF	TGTGCCAGCAGCTTAGATATTAGCACAGATACGCAGTATTTT
many	TRBV5-1	TRBJ1-2	.	CASSAPRETGVNYGYTF	TGCGCCAGCAGCGCCCCGCGCGAGACAGGAGTTAACTATGGCTACACCTTC
many	TRBV19	TRBJ1-6	.	CASSIEAGVGSPLHF	TGTGCCAGTAGTATAGAGGCAGGGGTCGGATCACCCCTCCACTTT
.	TRBV25-1	TRBJ2-1	.	CASSESASRSNEQSF	TGTGCCAGCAGTGAGTCGGCTAGCCGGAGCAATGAGCAGTCCTTC
.	TRBV6-5	TRBJ1-5	.	CASSYLTGRNQPQHF	TGTGCCAGCAGTTATCTGACAGGTCGCAATCAGCCCCAGCATTTT
few	TRBV6-1	TRBJ1-4	.	CASSEFRDEKLFF	TGTGCCAGCAGCGAGTTCAGGGATGAAAAACTGTTTTTT
.	TRBV3-1	TRBJ1-3	.	CASSQDSMGRAGNTIYF	TGTGCCAGCAGCCAAGATTCGATGGGGAGAGCTGGAAACACCATATATTTT
few	TRBV5-1	TRBJ2-2	.	CASSFSQYTGELFF	TGCGCCAGCAGCTTCTCACAATACACCGGGGAGCTGTTTTTT
.	TRBV2	TRBJ2-1	TRBD2	CASRSALAGEGNEQFF	TGTGCCAGCAGATCAGCTCTAGCGGGAGAAGGGAATGAGCAGTTCTTC
many	TRBV7-6	TRBJ2-1	.	CASSLGVDEQFF	TGTGCCAGCAGCTTAGGTGTTGATGAGCAGTTCTTC